This T cell receptor beta chain was observed in a study of naive and memory T cell subsets. Study results and caveats: Possibly reflecting memory cells re-expressing CD45RA, a few larger clonotypes occurred in naive repertoires, especially CD8.

Four subsets defined by CD45RA and CD27 were sorted after CD3, CD4, CD8 and live/dead staining. The V gene's germline CDR1 is MDHEN and CDR2 SYDVKM. The CDR3 is 11 amino acids. V lost 8 bases and J lost 8, with 10 bases in between. This clonotype has just a few counts. Its specificity is unknown. An equimolar mix of two oligonucleotides served as the beta constant-region primer for TRBC1 and TRBC2. The ligated cDNA underwent four PCR rounds using SP2 and nested alpha and beta constant-region primers. One entry per CDR3 protein results from TCRdb running MiXCR on the UMI-ligation and nested PCR reads. Of 150,000 or so distinct CDR3 sequences in the sample, roughly 20% were seen once.

The source material was naive CD4+ T cells from blood. V usage is TRBV28 and J usage is TRBJ2-1; maybe TRBD1 (6 bases). The source is a human donor in good health. Here the CDR3 DNA reads TGTGCCAGCGATGGGGGCTATGAGCAGTTCTTC. The encoded protein is CASDGGYEQFF.